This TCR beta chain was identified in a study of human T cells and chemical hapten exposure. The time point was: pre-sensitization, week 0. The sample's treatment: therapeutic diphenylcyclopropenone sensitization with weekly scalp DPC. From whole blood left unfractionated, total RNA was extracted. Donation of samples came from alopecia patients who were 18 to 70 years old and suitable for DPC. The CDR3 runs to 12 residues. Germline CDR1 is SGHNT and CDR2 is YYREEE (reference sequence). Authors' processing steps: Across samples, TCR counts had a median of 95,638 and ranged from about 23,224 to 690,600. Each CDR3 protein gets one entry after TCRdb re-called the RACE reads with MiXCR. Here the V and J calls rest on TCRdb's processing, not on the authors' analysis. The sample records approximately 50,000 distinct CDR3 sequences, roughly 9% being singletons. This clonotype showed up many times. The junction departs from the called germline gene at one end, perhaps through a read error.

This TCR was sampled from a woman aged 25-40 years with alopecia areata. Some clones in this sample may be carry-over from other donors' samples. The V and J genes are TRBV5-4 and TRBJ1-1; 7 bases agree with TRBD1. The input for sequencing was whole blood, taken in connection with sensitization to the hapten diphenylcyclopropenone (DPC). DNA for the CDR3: TGTGCCAGCACCTTGGACAGGACTGAAGCTTTCTTT. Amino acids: CASTLDRTEAFF.